These 19 T cell receptor beta chains originate from one sample sequenced in a study of T cells after yellow fever vaccination. TCRdb called the 5' RACE reads again in MiXCR, with one record for every CDR3 protein. The profile covers around 140,000 distinct CDR3 sequences, with about 6.9% appearing a single time and more than 0.6% taken by the ten largest. The sample here was CD4+ T cells sorted from PBMCs, taken 10 days after the yellow fever booster vaccination. Source of these receptors: a man aged 25-45 years who received the YFV17D yellow fever vaccine.

In its sample, this clonotype was seen many times. The chain uses TRBV20-1 and TRBJ1-4, with a tentative D call TRBD1 (5 bases). Looked up from germline, CDR1 is DFQATT and CDR2 is SNEGSKA (reference sequence). This CDR3 is 14 amino acids long. The CDR3 DNA sequence: TGCGGTACAAATCTGGGGGCAACTAATGAAAAACTGTTTTTT. This encodes CGTNLGATNEKLFF.

This sequence joins TRBV7-2 and TRBJ2-7; 7 bases are a match to TRBD1. The V segment lost 5 bases and the J segment 2 bases; nucleotides outside the gene matches: 12. CDR3 length equals 16 residues. Germline assignment: CDR1 SGHTA and CDR2 FQGNSA. The CDR3 protein is CASSPPDRRFAYEQYF. DNA of the CDR3: TGTGCCAGCAGCCCCCCGGACAGGCGGTTTGCCTACGAGCAGTACTTC.

V is TRBV27 and J is TRBJ2-6, with D perhaps TRBD1 (8 bases). Trimming removed 4 bases at V and 2 bases at J, with 15 bases between. Germline CDR1 is MNHEY and CDR2 is SMNVEV (reference sequence). The CDR3 consists of 17 residues. DNA of the CDR3: TGTGCCAGCAGTTGGCGAACAGGGGGGGCTGGGGCCAACGTCCTGACTTTC. This translates into CASSWRTGGAGANVLTF.

This clonotype was counted ten times or more. The chain couples TRBV12-5 to TRBJ2-7, with D uncertain. Germline lookup yields CDR1 LGHNT and CDR2 FRNRAP. Trimming left V 4 bases short and J 2 bases short, with 15 bases between. This CDR3 is built from 15 residues. The CDR3: CASGSSNDLPYEQYF. CDR3 bases: TGTGCTAGTGGTTCCTCGAACGACCTCCCCTACGAGCAGTACTTC. Supplemented by reference TRBV12-5 and TRBJ2-7, the full variable domain reads DARVTQTPRHKVTEMGQEVTMRCQPILGHNTVFWYRQTMMQGLELLAYFRNRAPLDDSGMPKDRFSAEMPDATLATLKIQPSEPRDSAVYFCASGSSNDLPYEQYFGPGTRLTVT.

This clonotype was seen more than once but under ten times. This chain links TRBV6-1 with TRBJ2-3; 8 bases agree with TRBD1. Trimming cost V 6 bases and J 4 bases; bases outside gene matches: 9. Germline CDR1 reads MNHNS; CDR2 reads SASEGT. The CDR3 spans 15 residues. The CDR3 DNA follows: TGTGCCAGCAGCCTTCGTTCCAGGGGGCCAGATACGCAGTATTTT. As protein: CASSLRSRGPDTQYF.

There are a few counts of this clonotype. The chain carries TRBV30 and TRBJ1-2; D gene ambiguous. The CDR3 is 11 amino acids. The germline gives CDR1 GTSNPN, CDR2 SVGIG (reference sequence). Trimming cost V 0 bases and J 7 bases, with 6 bases left between them. In DNA form, the CDR3 reads TGTGCCTGGAGTGTTAATTTTGGCTACACCTTC. Protein sequence: CAWSVNFGYTF.

This chain uses TRBV4-3 with TRBJ2-1; D is uncertain. CDR3 length: 16 amino acids. Deletions cut 0 bases from V and 2 bases from J, with 11 bases between. Germline CDR1 reads LGHNA; CDR2 reads YSLEER. The DNA of the CDR3 is TGCGCCAGCAGCCAAGATCCTCGAGGACCCTACAATGAGCAGTTCTTC. It specifies CASSQDPRGPYNEQFF.

Ten or more counts support this clonotype. The rearrangement joins TRBV27 to TRBJ2-7, with 8 bases lining up with TRBD2. V lost 3 bases and J lost 2; bases outside the gene matches: 15. This CDR3 is built from 18 residues. In germline, CDR1 is MNHEY, CDR2 SMNVEV (reference sequence). The CDR3 DNA is TGTGCCAGCAGTTTTCAGCGAGCGGGAGAGCACAACCCCTACGAGCAGTACTTC. Translation: CASSFQRAGEHNPYEQYF.

This clonotype has only a few counts. The DNA for the CDR3 is TGCGCCAGCAGCCAATTGGACGTTGGGACAGATACGCAGTATTTT. Translated: CASSQLDVGTDTQYF. J is TRBJ2-3 and V is TRBV4-3; no reliable D call. Trimming pared 2 bases from V and 3 bases from J, leaving 12 bases between. CDR1 and CDR2 from the germline V gene are LGHNA and YSLEER. The CDR3 loop spans 15 amino acids.

The table lists this clonotype with many counts. The chain joins TRBV7-2 to TRBJ2-7; 9 bases map to TRBD2. Trimming removed 5 bases from V and 0 bases from J; junction bases left unmatched: 2. The germline gives CDR1 SGHTA, CDR2 FQGNSA. This CDR3 spans 14 amino acids. The CDR3 reads CASSRSGSSYEQYF. The CDR3 region has the DNA TGTGCCAGCAGCCGTAGCGGGAGCTCCTACGAGCAGTACTTC.

This clonotype was counted many times. V gene TRBV5-1 combines with J gene TRBJ2-5, with unresolved D. There are 11 residues in the CDR3. V was pared by 5 bases and J by 2 bases, with 4 bases between. Germline V gene lookup returns CDR1 SGHRS and CDR2 YFSETQ. The CDR3 DNA reads as TGCGCCAGCAGACAGCAAGAGACCCAGTACTTC. This codes for CASRQQETQYF.

This clonotype was counted only a few times. CDR3 sequence (DNA): TGCAGTGCTAGCGAGACAGGGGAACAGCCCCAGCATTTT. Residues: CSASETGEQPQHF. The chain is built from TRBV20-1 and TRBJ1-5; TRBD1 aligns across 8 bases. This CDR3 comprises 13 residues. Trimming cost V 3 bases and J 7 bases; bases outside gene matches: 5. Germline CDR1 DFQATT, CDR2 SNEGSKA (reference sequence).

Many counts were recorded for this clonotype. The chain recombines TRBV20-1 with TRBJ2-7, with no clear D. This CDR3 region has 11 residues. Germline V gives CDR1 DFQATT, CDR2 SNEGSKA (reference sequence). The V end lost 5 bases, the J end lost 5 bases, and 10 bases lay between the germline ends. This CDR3 is CSAHRLDEQYF. CDR3 DNA: TGCAGTGCTCACCGGCTAGACGAGCAGTACTTC.

This clonotype was detected ten times or more. The chain employs TRBV20-1 and TRBJ2-2; TRBD1 might be the D (5 bases). The CDR3 loop spans 14 amino acids. From germline, CDR1 is DFQATT and CDR2 SNEGSKA (reference sequence). The ends were cut back, 5 bases at V and 3 bases at J, with 13 bases in the middle. The CDR3 DNA sequence: TGCAGTGCTGCCCCAGGGATTGACACCGGGGAGCTGTTTTTT. Translated: CSAAPGIDTGELFF.

This clonotype has at least ten counts. V and J are TRBV6-5 and TRBJ2-5, with D perhaps matching TRBD2 (6 bases). The V end was cut by 8 bases, the J end by 1 base, with 8 bases between. Germline-derived CDR1 and CDR2 are MNHEY and SVGAGI. This CDR3 is built from 12 residues. The CDR3 nucleotides are TGTGCCAGCCGCGGGACCCAAGAGACCCAGTACTTC. Its protein is CASRGTQETQYF.

This clonotype was counted at least ten times. J is TRBJ2-5 and V is TRBV24-1; TRBD1 agrees at 9 bases. V was clipped by 4 bases and J by 7 bases; unmatched bases: 3. The CDR3 extends over 13 amino acids. The germline V gene has CDR1 KGHDR and CDR2 SFDVKD. The CDR3 protein is CATSESGQGTQYF. The CDR3 DNA reads as TGTGCCACCAGTGAGTCGGGACAGGGGACCCAGTACTTC.

This clonotype showed up many times. The rearrangement uses TRBV18 and TRBJ2-7, with D unresolved. Germline V gives CDR1 KGHSH, CDR2 LQKENI. V lost 0 bases and J lost 0, with 12 bases in between. This CDR3 contains 16 residues. Here the CDR3 reads CASSPPLPYSSYEQYF. The CDR3 region has the DNA TGTGCCAGCTCACCACCCCTTCCGTACAGCTCCTACGAGCAGTACTTC.

This clonotype has at least ten counts. The rearrangement links TRBV5-1 to TRBJ2-2; possibly TRBD1 or TRBD2 for D (5 bases each). The ends were cut back, 4 bases at V and 2 bases at J, with 9 bases in the middle. CDR1 and CDR2 (germline): SGHRS, YFSETQ. The CDR3 totals 14 residues. CDR3 in DNA: TGCGCCAGCAGCCCGGGACCTAACACCGGGGAGCTGTTTTTT. It yields the protein CASSPGPNTGELFF.

The table lists this clonotype with many counts. This chain uses TRBV12-3 or TRBV12-4 with TRBJ2-1; TRBD2 might be the D (5 bases). Trimming took 6 bases from V and 0 from J, leaving 12 bases between them. The CDR3 sequence is 15 residues long. CDR3: CASSQDFSSYNEQFF. In DNA form, the CDR3 reads TGTGCCAGCAGCCAGGACTTCAGCTCCTACAATGAGCAGTTCTTC.